Listed below are T cell receptor beta chains from one sample, sequenced in a study of T cell responses to AZD1222 COVID-19 vaccine. Sequencing was performed with immunoSEQ multiplex PCR; in TCRdb, only in-frame clones are kept and a portion is missing. The table has 150,000 to 180,000 clones, 80% to 90% seen once. The sequencing here drew on peripheral blood, taken on day 0 of MenACWY control vaccination. The receptors were sampled from an adult in good health. Each CDR3 is given with its conserved first and last residue. The D gene is left open where the match is weak. Not all rows give a size; the values are once, few, many and, for expanded clones, a class.

v_gene	abundance	d_gene	j_gene	CDR3nt	CDR3aa
TRBV11-1	-	-	TRBJ1-1	TGTGCCAGCAGCTTAAGGGGGGAAAGGAACACTGAAGCTTTCTTT	CASSLRGERNTEAFF
TRBV9	-	-	TRBJ1-4	TGTGCCAGCAGCGTAGGGGTAGGAGCGAATGAAAAACTGTTTTTT	CASSVGVGANEKLFF
TRBV11-2	once	-	TRBJ2-2	TGTGCCAGCAGCCAGAACCGGGGACCCATAAACACCGGGGAGCTGTTTTTT	CASSQNRGPINTGELFF
TRBV6-5	-	-	TRBJ1-3	TGTGCCAGCAGTTACTTTGCCAGGGGAAACACCATATATTTT	CASSYFARGNTIYF
TRBV5-1	-	TRBD1	TRBJ1-6	TGCGCCAGCAGTACAGGGGGCGAATATTCACCCCTCCACTTT	CASSTGGEYSPLHF
TRBV19	-	-	TRBJ1-5	TGTGCCAGTACCCGCTCGGTGGAGGGAAGAGGCCAGCCCCAGCATTTT	CASTRSVEGRGQPQHF
TRBV11-2	-	-	TRBJ1-2	TGTGCCAGCACCCTAGCTGGGGCCCCCGGTGGTGGCTACACCTTC	CASTLAGAPGGGYTF
TRBV6-2/TRBV6-3	-	TRBD1	TRBJ1-1	TGTGCCAGCAGTTCCCGGGACAGGAGTGGAACTGAAGCTTTCTTT	CASSSRDRSGTEAFF
TRBV14	few	-	TRBJ2-7	TGTGCCAGCAGCCAAGGGGGACCGGGACATTCCTACGAGCAGTACTTC	CASSQGGPGHSYEQYF
TRBV5-1	-	-	TRBJ1-2	TGCGCCAGCAGCTCCCTTCCGGGATCCCAAGATATATACGGCTACACCTTC	CASSSLPGSQDIYGYTF
TRBV7-9	many	-	TRBJ1-2	TGTGCCAGCAGCCAGGACTCCCCCTGGAGTGGCTACACCTTC	CASSQDSPWSGYTF
TRBV7-2	-	TRBD2	TRBJ2-3	TGTGCCAGCAGCGCGCAGACTAGCGGGGGGGCCTTCACAGATACGCAGTATTTT	CASSAQTSGGAFTDTQYF
TRBV5-1	-	TRBD1	TRBJ2-5	TGCGCCAGCAGCGGGACAGATGCGAAACAAGAGACCCAGTACTTC	CASSGTDAKQETQYF
TRBV2	-	TRBD2	TRBJ2-5	TGTGCCAGCCATGGACTAGCGGGGAGGGAGACCCAGTACTTC	CASHGLAGRETQYF
TRBV19	-	TRBD1	TRBJ1-4	TGTGCCAGTAGTATCCGAGGGGGCCGTGAAAAACTGTTTTTT	CASSIRGGREKLFF
TRBV10-1	-	TRBD2	TRBJ2-7	TGCGCCAGCAGTGAGGAGGTGGGACTAGCGGTCGAGCAGTACTTC	CASSEEVGLAVEQYF
TRBV5-6	-	-	TRBJ2-7	TGTGCCAGCAGCCATGCGGGGAACTCCTACGAGCAGTACTTC	CASSHAGNSYEQYF
TRBV5-4	few	-	TRBJ1-1	TGTGCCAGCAGCTTGGACTCCGCTGAAGCTTTCTTT	CASSLDSAEAFF
TRBV10-3	-	TRBD1	TRBJ2-7	TGTGCCATCAGTGATGGGACAGGGAGGGCCTACGAGCAGTACTTC	CAISDGTGRAYEQYF
TRBV15	-	TRBD1	TRBJ1-2	TGTGCCACCAGCAGACACGCCACAGGGGGCTGGGGTGGCTACACCTTC	CATSRHATGGWGGYTF
TRBV6-5	-	-	TRBJ2-7	TGTGCCAGCAGCTACGGGGGGACAGTTCCCTCCTACGAGCAGTACTTC	CASSYGGTVPSYEQYF
TRBV5-1	-	-	TRBJ2-5	TGCGCCAGCTCTACCCAAATGGGGGAGACCCAGTACTTC	CASSTQMGETQYF
TRBV7-9	-	-	TRBJ2-1	TGTGCCAGCAGTCAGGACAGCGATTACAATGAGCAGTTCTTC	CASSQDSDYNEQFF
TRBV6-1	-	-	TRBJ1-1	TGTGCCAGCAGTGAAGGGGGAGGGACTTTCTTT	CASSEGGGTFF
TRBV23-1	few	TRBD1	TRBJ1-1	TGCGCCAGCAGTCCACCGCTTCGACCGGGACAGATGAACACTGAAGCTTTCTTT	CASSPPLRPGQMNTEAFF
TRBV3-1/TRBV3-2	-	TRBD1	TRBJ1-2	TGTGCCAGCAGCCCCAGGGGGCTCTATGGCTACACCTTC	CASSPRGLYGYTF
TRBV15	-	-	TRBJ1-1	TGTGCCACCAGCAGAGATGTCGGAGGCACTGAAGCTTTCTTT	CATSRDVGGTEAFF
TRBV6-5	-	-	TRBJ1-6	TGTGCCAGCAGCCCAGTCCGGATAAGTAATTCACCCCTCCACTTT	CASSPVRISNSPLHF
TRBV18	-	TRBD1	TRBJ1-5	TGTGCCAGCTCCCGGGACAGCCATAGCAATCAGCCCCAGCATTTT	CASSRDSHSNQPQHF
TRBV12-5	-	TRBD2	TRBJ2-5	TGTGCTAGTGGTTTGGGATTGGGACTAGCGGGAGAATCAGAGACCCAGTACTTC	CASGLGLGLAGESETQYF
TRBV6-5	-	-	TRBJ1-5	TGTGCCAGCAGAAACAGGCTTAGCAATCAGCCCCAGCATTTT	CASRNRLSNQPQHF
TRBV30	many	-	TRBJ1-1	TGTGCCTGGAGTGTACGGGGAGGGGGAACTGAAGCTTTCTTT	CAWSVRGGGTEAFF
TRBV21-1	few	-	TRBJ2-7	TGTGCCAGCAGTTCTTCCACGGGGCAGTACTTC	CASSSSTGQYF
TRBV5-1	once	-	TRBJ2-5	TGCGCCAGCAGCCTGCTTACCCAAGAGACCCAGTACTTC	CASSLLTQETQYF
TRBV6-6	-	TRBD1	TRBJ1-5	TGTGCCAGCAGTCACCGGGGACAGGGGGCTTCAGGCAATCAGCCCCAGCATTTT	CASSHRGQGASGNQPQHF
TRBV11-2	-	-	TRBJ1-3	TGTGCCAGCAGCTTAGGCCGGGGATGGCAGAGCTCTGGAAACACCATATATTTT	CASSLGRGWQSSGNTIYF
TRBV28	once	-	TRBJ1-5	TGTGCCAGCATACGGCCATATAGCAATCAGCCCCAGCATTTT	CASIRPYSNQPQHF
TRBV5-1	-	-	TRBJ2-3	TGCGCCAGCAGCTTGGGGGCGGGAACCACAGATACGCAGTATTTT	CASSLGAGTTDTQYF
TRBV2	-	-	TRBJ1-1	TGTGCCAGCAGTCCTGGTGGACAGCGGACTGAAGCTTTCTTT	CASSPGGQRTEAFF